Listed below are T cell receptor beta chains from one sample, sequenced in a study of graft-versus-host responses after intestinal transplantation. The protocol was immunoSEQ multiplex PCR, while the TCRdb copy is restricted to in-frame clones and leaves out a portion. The profile shows some 82,000 clones, roughly 84% of them singletons. The antigens for these receptors are not known. Sequenced material: unstimulated CD8+ T cells sorted from spleen or lymph node cells, taken before transplant. These receptors were taken from a human donor who was the organ donor for an intestinal transplant. CDR3s include the opening cysteine and the closing phenylalanine or tryptophan. A D gene is named only where the DNA matches it firmly. Expanded clones are given a class, and other clones once, few, many or no size at all.

J,V,size,D,DNA,CDR3
TRBJ2-1,TRBV4-1,-,TRBD2,TGCGCCAGCAGCCAAGGTCTCGGGGGACTAGCCGATCTCCCGTACAATGAGCAGTTCTTC,CASSQGLGGLADLPYNEQFF
TRBJ2-3,TRBV5-4,-,TRBD2,TGTGCCAGCAGCTCCCGGCCGGTACTAGCGGGTGGCGCAGATACGCAGTATTTT,CASSSRPVLAGGADTQYF
TRBJ1-1,TRBV19,-,-,TGTGCCAGTAGTTGGACCCCGAACACTGAAGCTTTCTTT,CASSWTPNTEAFF
TRBJ2-1,TRBV28,-,TRBD2,TGTGCCAGCAGTTTATCCGGACTAGCGGGGGGTAAGAGGGAGCAGTTCTTC,CASSLSGLAGGKREQFF
TRBJ2-1,TRBV4-1,-,TRBD1,TGCGCCAGCTCGGGACAGGGGTACAATGAGCAGTTCTTC,CASSGQGYNEQFF
TRBJ2-2,TRBV19,few,TRBD1,TGTGCCAGTACTCGGACAGGGGATATTGTCACCGGGGAGCTGTTTTTT,CASTRTGDIVTGELFF
TRBJ1-5,TRBV27,once,-,TGTGCCAGCAGTTTATCGGCTTATAGCAATCAGCCCCAGCATTTT,CASSLSAYSNQPQHF
TRBJ2-1,TRBV5-1,-,-,TGCGCCAGCAGCGTGGGGACCGGGGGCCTTTACAATGAGCAGTTCTTC,CASSVGTGGLYNEQFF
TRBJ2-7,TRBV7-2,-,-,TGTGCCAGCAGCCTTACACCGGGGGAGCAGTACTTC,CASSLTPGEQYF
TRBJ2-6,TRBV6-5,-,-,TGTGCCAGTACAAGTAGCTCTGGGGCCAACGTCCTGACTTTC,CASTSSSGANVLTF
TRBJ2-5,TRBV18,-,-,TGTGCCAGCTCACCGTCGGGCGGTCTTTTGGTAGAGACCCAGTACTTC,CASSPSGGLLVETQYF
TRBJ2-1,TRBV5-4,-,-,TGTGCCAGCAGCTTGGGGACACATTACAATGAGCAGTTCTTC,CASSLGTHYNEQFF
TRBJ2-2,TRBV2,-,TRBD2,TGTGCCAGCAGTGACCCGCTAGCGGGGAGAACCGGGGAGCTGTTTTTT,CASSDPLAGRTGELFF
TRBJ1-2,TRBV29-1,-,-,TGCAGCGTTGAAGACACGACAGGAGCTAACTATGGCTACACCTTC,CSVEDTTGANYGYTF
TRBJ2-7,TRBV27,-,-,TGTGCCAGCAGTTTTGGGGATACCTACGAGCAGTACTTC,CASSFGDTYEQYF
TRBJ2-7,TRBV5-3,once,-,TGTGCCAGAAGCCCGACGGGTGGGTACGAGCAGTACTTC,CARSPTGGYEQYF
TRBJ2-5,TRBV14,-,-,TGTGCCAGCAGCCAAGAAACTCAGGAGACCCAGTACTTC,CASSQETQETQYF
TRBJ1-1,TRBV5-1,-,TRBD1,TGCGCCAGCAGCTTAAGACAGGGTGAAGCTTTCTTT,CASSLRQGEAFF
TRBJ1-1,TRBV7-2,-,-,TGTGCCAGCAGCTTAGCCCGGGGGACGGAAGCTTTCTTT,CASSLARGTEAFF
TRBJ1-2,TRBV28,-,-,TGTGCCAGCAGTTTAAGGGCAGGGTTTTATGGCTACACCTTC,CASSLRAGFYGYTF
TRBJ2-5,TRBV5-1,-,-,TGCGCCAGCAGCTTAGCTGAGCCGGAGACCCAGTACTTC,CASSLAEPETQYF
TRBJ2-7,TRBV6-1,few,TRBD2,TGTGCCAGCAGTGAAACCCCCGGGGGGGCCTTATACGAGCAGTACTTC,CASSETPGGALYEQYF
TRBJ2-7,TRBV27,-,-,TGTGCCAGCAGACGTAGAGAGACCTACGAGCAGTACTTC,CASRRRETYEQYF
TRBJ1-1,TRBV29-1,-,-,TGCAGCGTTGCCCTCGGGACCACTGAAGCTTTCTTT,CSVALGTTEAFF
TRBJ2-7,TRBV7-2,-,-,TGTGCCAGCAGCACCCCCCGGGAGGGGGCTCAAGGCGAGCAGTACTTC,CASSTPREGAQGEQYF
TRBJ2-5,TRBV5-1,-,-,TGCGCCAGCAGCTTGTTCCTCTTAGAGACCCAGTACTTC,CASSLFLLETQYF
TRBJ2-3,TRBV7-3,-,TRBD2,TGTGCCAGCAGCCCCAGCGGGGGGGCCGCAGATACGCAGTATTTT,CASSPSGGAADTQYF
TRBJ1-4,TRBV19,few,-,TGTGCCAGTCAGGAAACTGAAAAACTGTTTTTT,CASQETEKLFF
TRBJ2-7,TRBV10-2,-,-,TGCGCCAGCAGTGAGTCCAGCCCCTACGAGCAGTACTTC,CASSESSPYEQYF
TRBJ2-5,TRBV18,-,-,TGTGCCAGCTCACCATTGACGGCGGGGCAAGAGACCCAGTACTTC,CASSPLTAGQETQYF
TRBJ2-7,TRBV28,-,-,TGTGCCAGCAGACAGCCAGGGGAATCCTACGAGCAGTACTTC,CASRQPGESYEQYF
TRBJ1-1,TRBV18,-,TRBD1,TGTGCCAGCTCCCTGACAGGGAGCAACACTGAAGCTTTCTTT,CASSLTGSNTEAFF
TRBJ2-5,TRBV6-5,-,-,TGTGCCAGCAGCTGGGACGGTAAAGAGACCCAGTACTTC,CASSWDGKETQYF
TRBJ2-1,TRBV25-1,-,TRBD1,TGTGCCAGCAGTGAACTTGCCCCGGGACAGGGCGTCAATGAGCAGTTCTTC,CASSELAPGQGVNEQFF
TRBJ1-2,TRBV5-1,once,-,TGCGCCAGCAGCTTTTGGGGTTCGGGTGGCTACACCTTC,CASSFWGSGGYTF
TRBJ2-7,TRBV5-5,-,-,TGTGCCAGCAGCTTCCAGGGCTCCTACGAGCAGTACTTC,CASSFQGSYEQYF
TRBJ1-1,TRBV28,-,-,TGTGCCAGCACCGAAAATCAGGGGAGGTTAACTGAAGCTTTCTTT,CASTENQGRLTEAFF
TRBJ1-2,TRBV11-2,-,-,TGTGCCAGCAGCTTAGCATCGTTGGCAGGGCGCGGCTACACCTTC,CASSLASLAGRGYTF
TRBJ1-5,TRBV10-3,once,-,TGTGCCAGCAGTTATCGGGGTAATCAGCCCCAGCATTTT,CASSYRGNQPQHF
TRBJ2-3,TRBV6-1,once,-,TGTGCCAGCCCAAAGGGGAACACAGATACGCAGTATTTT,CASPKGNTDTQYF
TRBJ1-5,TRBV19,-,-,TGTGCCAGTAGTATTTTGGGGAGCCTTCTAAATCAGCCCCAGCATTTT,CASSILGSLLNQPQHF
TRBJ1-1,TRBV2,-,-,TGTGCCAGCGTCGCAGCGAACACTGAAGCTTTCTTT,CASVAANTEAFF
TRBJ1-5,TRBV19,-,-,TGTGCCAGTAGTATAGGTTCGGGGGGCAATCAGCCCCAGCATTTT,CASSIGSGGNQPQHF
TRBJ2-4,TRBV6-4,-,-,TGTGCCAGCAGTGGCCTAGCCAAAAACATTCAGTACTTC,CASSGLAKNIQYF
TRBJ2-7,TRBV4-1,-,-,TGCGCCAGCAGCCAAGAGGTTTTTCTCCCCTACGAGCAGTACTTC,CASSQEVFLPYEQYF
TRBJ2-1,TRBV6-1,-,TRBD2,TGTGCCAGCAGTGGGACTAGCGGCTACAATGAGCAGTTCTTC,CASSGTSGYNEQFF
TRBJ2-7,TRBV28,-,TRBD1,TGTGCCAGCAGTCGTACAGGGGGCCCCTACGAGCAGTACTTC,CASSRTGGPYEQYF
TRBJ2-7,TRBV5-1,-,-,TGCGCCAGCAGCTTGTCTCGACAGTCCTACGAGCAGTACTTC,CASSLSRQSYEQYF
TRBJ1-5,TRBV4-1,-,-,TGCGCCAGCAGCCAAGGGCAGCATAGCAATCAGCCCCAGCATTTT,CASSQGQHSNQPQHF
TRBJ2-1,TRBV9,-,TRBD1,TGTGCCAGCAGCGTAGTGACAGGGGCCTACAATGAGCAGTTCTTC,CASSVVTGAYNEQFF
TRBJ1-3,TRBV4-1,few,-,TGCGCCAGCAGCCCTGACAGGCCTGGAAACACCATATATTTT,CASSPDRPGNTIYF
TRBJ1-2,TRBV29-1,-,-,TGCAGCGTTCTCCTTCCCCCGCCGGATACTACGTGCTACACCTTC,CSVLLPPPDTTCYTF
TRBJ2-2,TRBV6-1,-,-,TGTGCCAGCAGTGATGGGACGGGGTACACCGGGGAGCTGTTTTTT,CASSDGTGYTGELFF
TRBJ2-7,TRBV6-1,-,-,TGTGCCAGCAGTGAAGAGGAGGGGGAACACTACGAGCAGTACTTC,CASSEEEGEHYEQYF
TRBJ2-2,TRBV28,-,-,TGTGCCTCCATGAGGAGTTTCGTCGGGTCCGGGGAGCTGTTTTTT,CASMRSFVGSGELFF